This T cell receptor beta chain was sequenced during a study of shared clonotypes between healthy human individuals. The study's findings and limits: Naive CD4 clonotypes overlapped across a few donors at approximately 4.5%. Rarefaction showed sorted-subset sequencing was incomplete despite large depth. Clonotype sharing across donors was expected to vary with sequencing depth.

Comment on this clone: The target antigen is unknown.

The germline V gene has CDR1 MGHRA and CDR2 YSYEKL. The CDR3 totals 15 residues. The V and J ends lost 0 bases and 4 bases, in that order; junction bases with no gene match: 4. The assay was immunoSEQ multiplex PCR, and TCRdb's table has in-frame clones only and misses some. The profile shows about 680,000 clones, just over 90% of them singletons. Naive CD8 cells lacked CD45RO, underwent positive selection for CCR7 and left out terminally differentiated effector memory CD45RA+ cells. Participating donors were healthy, HIV-negative adults free of recent acute infections or vaccinations. The receptor was isolated from a man aged 25-40 years in good health. The sample was naive CD8+ T cells sorted from blood. This chain links TRBV4-1 with TRBJ2-7; 9 positions match TRBD2. The CDR3 DNA reads TGCGCCAGCAGCCAAGATCGCGGGAGGGCATACGAGCAGTACTTC. Translating gives CASSQDRGRAYEQYF.